This T cell receptor beta chain was sequenced in a study of CD8 T cells in ankylosing spondylitis. Making use of molecular barcodes, quantitative 5'-RACE generated TCR beta libraries. TCRdb independently ran MiXCR on the 5' RACE reads; one entry per CDR3 protein. Of 150,000 to 200,000 distinct CDR3 sequences in the sample, roughly 20% were seen once. Broader study findings: Those disease-linked clones were CD8+; they were also relatively rare in peripheral blood.

This clonotype was observed many times. Its target is not known. The sample was blood, either unsorted or a sorted T cell fraction (not recorded which). This clonotype was obtained from a male donor between 10 and 30 years old with ankylosing spondylitis or in good health (not recorded which).

The CDR3 sequence is CASSLAGGVHSTDTQYF. The CDR3 DNA is TGTGCCAGCAGCTTAGCTGGCGGGGTTCACTCCACAGATACGCAGTATTTT. This chain uses TRBV7-9 with TRBJ2-3; a weak D match, TRBD2 (6 bases). Trimming stripped 0 bases from V and 2 bases from J, with 15 bases between. Germline CDR1 and CDR2: SEHNR and FQNEAQ (reference sequence). The CDR3 contains 17 residues.